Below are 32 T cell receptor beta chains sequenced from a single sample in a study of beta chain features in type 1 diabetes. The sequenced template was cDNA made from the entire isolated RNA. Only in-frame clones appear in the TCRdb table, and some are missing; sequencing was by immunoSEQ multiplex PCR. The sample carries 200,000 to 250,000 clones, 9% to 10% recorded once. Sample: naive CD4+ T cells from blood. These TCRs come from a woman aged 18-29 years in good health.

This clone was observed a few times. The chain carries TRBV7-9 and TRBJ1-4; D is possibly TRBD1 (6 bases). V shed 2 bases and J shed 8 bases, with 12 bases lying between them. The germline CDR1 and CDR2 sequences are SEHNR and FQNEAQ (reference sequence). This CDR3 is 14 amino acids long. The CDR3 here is CASSLSQGREKLFF. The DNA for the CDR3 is TGTGCCAGCAGCTTATCTCAGGGGCGAGAAAAACTGTTTTTT.

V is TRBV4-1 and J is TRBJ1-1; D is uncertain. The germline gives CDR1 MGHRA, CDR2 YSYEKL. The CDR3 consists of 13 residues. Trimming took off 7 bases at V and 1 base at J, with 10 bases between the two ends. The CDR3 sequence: CASKVAPNTEAFF. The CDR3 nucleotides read TGCGCCAGCAAAGTGGCTCCGAACACTGAAGCTTTCTTT.

CDR3 nucleotides: TGTGCCAGCAGTTTTTATGGAGGTGAAGCTTTCTTT. Its translation is CASSFYGGEAFF. The chain couples TRBV27 to TRBJ1-1; the D is unclear. The germline CDR1 and CDR2 sequences are MNHEY and SMNVEV (reference sequence). Trimming stripped 3 bases from V and 7 bases from J, with 9 bases between. CDR3 length: 12 residues.

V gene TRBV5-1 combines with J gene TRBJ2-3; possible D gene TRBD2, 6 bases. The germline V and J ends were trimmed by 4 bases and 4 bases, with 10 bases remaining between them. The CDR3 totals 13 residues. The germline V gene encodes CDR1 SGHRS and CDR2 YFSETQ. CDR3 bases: TGCGCCAGCAGCATGGGACTCCCAGATACGCAGTATTTT. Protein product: CASSMGLPDTQYF.

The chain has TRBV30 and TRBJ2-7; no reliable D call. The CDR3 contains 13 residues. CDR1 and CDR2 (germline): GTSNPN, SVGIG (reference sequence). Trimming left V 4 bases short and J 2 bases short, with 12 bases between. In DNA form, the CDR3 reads TGTGCCTGGAACGGTCGGTCCCCCTACGAGCAGTACTTC. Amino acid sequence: CAWNGRSPYEQYF.

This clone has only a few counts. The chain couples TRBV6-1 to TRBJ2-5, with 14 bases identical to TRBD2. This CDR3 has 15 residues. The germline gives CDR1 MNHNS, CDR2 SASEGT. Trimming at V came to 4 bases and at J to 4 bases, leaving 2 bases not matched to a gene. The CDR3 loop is CASSGLAGGLETQYF. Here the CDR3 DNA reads TGTGCCAGCAGTGGACTAGCGGGAGGGCTAGAGACCCAGTACTTC.

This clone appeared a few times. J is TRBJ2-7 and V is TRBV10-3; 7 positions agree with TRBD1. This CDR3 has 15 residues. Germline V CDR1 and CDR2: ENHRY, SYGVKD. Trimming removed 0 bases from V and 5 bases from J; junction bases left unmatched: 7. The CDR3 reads CAISESGVQGNEQYF. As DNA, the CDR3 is TGTGCCATCAGTGAGTCGGGTGTACAGGGGAACGAGCAGTACTTC.

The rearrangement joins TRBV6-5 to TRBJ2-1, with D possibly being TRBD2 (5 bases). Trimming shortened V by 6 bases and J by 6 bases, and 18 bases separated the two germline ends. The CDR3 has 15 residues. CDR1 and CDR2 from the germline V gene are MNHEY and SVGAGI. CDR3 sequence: CASRRTLISGNEQFF. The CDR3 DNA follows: TGTGCCAGCAGAAGGACTCTCATATCGGGCAATGAGCAGTTCTTC.

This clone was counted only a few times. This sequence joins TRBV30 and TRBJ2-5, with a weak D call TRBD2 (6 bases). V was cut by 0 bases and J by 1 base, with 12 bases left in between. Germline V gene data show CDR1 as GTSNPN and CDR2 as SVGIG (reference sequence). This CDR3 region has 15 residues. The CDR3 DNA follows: TGTGCCTGGAGTGTAAAATCGGGGGTCCAAGAGACCCAGTACTTC. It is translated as CAWSVKSGVQETQYF.

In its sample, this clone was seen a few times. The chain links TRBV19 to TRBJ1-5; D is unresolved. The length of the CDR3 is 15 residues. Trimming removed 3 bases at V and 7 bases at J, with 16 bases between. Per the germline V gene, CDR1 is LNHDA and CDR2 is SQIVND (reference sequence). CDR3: CASSIEEGRSQPQHF. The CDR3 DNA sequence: TGTGCCAGTAGTATTGAGGAGGGCAGGAGCCAGCCCCAGCATTTT.

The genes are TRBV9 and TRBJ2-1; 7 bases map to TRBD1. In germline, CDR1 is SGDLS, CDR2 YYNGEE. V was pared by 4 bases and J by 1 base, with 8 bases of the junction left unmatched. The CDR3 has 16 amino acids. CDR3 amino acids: CASSPFDRASYNEQFF. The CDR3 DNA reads TGTGCCAGCAGCCCCTTCGACAGGGCATCCTACAATGAGCAGTTCTTC.

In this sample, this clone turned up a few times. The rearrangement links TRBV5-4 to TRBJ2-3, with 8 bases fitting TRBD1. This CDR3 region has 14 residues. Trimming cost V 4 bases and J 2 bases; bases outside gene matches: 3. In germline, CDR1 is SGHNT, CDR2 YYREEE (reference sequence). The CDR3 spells CASSRDRYTDTQYF. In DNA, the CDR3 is TGTGCCAGCAGCCGGGACAGGTACACAGATACGCAGTATTTT.

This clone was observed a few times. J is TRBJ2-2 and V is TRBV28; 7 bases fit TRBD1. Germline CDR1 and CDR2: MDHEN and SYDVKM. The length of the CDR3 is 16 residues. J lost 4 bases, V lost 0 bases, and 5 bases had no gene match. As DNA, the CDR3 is TGTGCCAGCAGTTTATGGAAGGGACAGACCACCGGGGAGCTGTTTTTT. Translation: CASSLWKGQTTGELFF.

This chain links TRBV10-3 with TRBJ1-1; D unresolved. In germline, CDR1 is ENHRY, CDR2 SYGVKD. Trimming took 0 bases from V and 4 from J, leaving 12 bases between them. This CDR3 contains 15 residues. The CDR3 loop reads CAISESTGRVTEAFF. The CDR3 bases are TGTGCCATCAGTGAGTCGACTGGGCGGGTCACTGAAGCTTTCTTT.

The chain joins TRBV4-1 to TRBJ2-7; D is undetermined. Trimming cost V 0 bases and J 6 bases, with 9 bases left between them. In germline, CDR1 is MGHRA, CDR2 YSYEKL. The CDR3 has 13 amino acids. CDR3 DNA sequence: TGCGCCAGCAGCCAAGATTTGAGGTTCGAGCAGTACTTC. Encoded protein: CASSQDLRFEQYF.

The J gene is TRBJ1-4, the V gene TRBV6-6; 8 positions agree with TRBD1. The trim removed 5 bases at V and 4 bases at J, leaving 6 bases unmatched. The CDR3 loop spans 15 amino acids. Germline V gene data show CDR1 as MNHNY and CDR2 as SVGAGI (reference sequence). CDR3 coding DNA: TGTGCCAGCAGTCTTTGGACAGGGAGTAATGAAAAACTGTTTTTT. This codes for CASSLWTGSNEKLFF.

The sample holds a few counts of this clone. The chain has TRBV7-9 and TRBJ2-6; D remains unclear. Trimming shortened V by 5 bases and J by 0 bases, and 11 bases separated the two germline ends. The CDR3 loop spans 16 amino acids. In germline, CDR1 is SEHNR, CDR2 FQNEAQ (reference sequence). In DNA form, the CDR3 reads TGTGCCAGCAGCCCGCTAGTACTCTCTGGGGCCAACGTCCTGACTTTC. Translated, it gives CASSPLVLSGANVLTF. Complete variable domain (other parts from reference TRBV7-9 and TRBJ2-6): DTGVSQNPRHKITKRGQNVTFRCDPISEHNRLYWYRQTLGQGPEFLTYFQNEAQLEKSRLLSDRFSAERPKGSFSTLEIQRTEQGDSAMYLCASSPLVLSGANVLTFGAGSRLTVL.

The CDR3 sequence: CASSLGNADDGYTF. DNA for the CDR3: TGCGCCAGCAGCTTGGGCAACGCGGATGACGGCTACACCTTC. This chain connects TRBV5-1 to TRBJ1-2; D is uncertain. Germline values: CDR1 SGHRS, CDR2 YFSETQ. The CDR3 is made up of 14 amino acids. V lost 0 bases, J lost 8 bases, and 14 bases lay in between.

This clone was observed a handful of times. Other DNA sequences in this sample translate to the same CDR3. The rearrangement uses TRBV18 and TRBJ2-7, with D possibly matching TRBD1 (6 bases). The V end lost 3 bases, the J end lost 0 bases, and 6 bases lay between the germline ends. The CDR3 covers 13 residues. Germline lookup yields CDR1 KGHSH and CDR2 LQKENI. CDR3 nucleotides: TGTGCCAGCTCACCGGACAGCTCCTACGAGCAGTACTTC. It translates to CASSPDSSYEQYF.

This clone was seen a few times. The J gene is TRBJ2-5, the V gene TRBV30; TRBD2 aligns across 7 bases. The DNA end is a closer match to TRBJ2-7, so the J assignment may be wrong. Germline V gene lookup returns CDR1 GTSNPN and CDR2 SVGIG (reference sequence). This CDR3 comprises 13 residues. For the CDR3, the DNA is TGTGCCTGGAGGAGAGGGAGGGCTTTCGAGCAGTACTTC. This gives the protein CAWRRGRAFEQYF.

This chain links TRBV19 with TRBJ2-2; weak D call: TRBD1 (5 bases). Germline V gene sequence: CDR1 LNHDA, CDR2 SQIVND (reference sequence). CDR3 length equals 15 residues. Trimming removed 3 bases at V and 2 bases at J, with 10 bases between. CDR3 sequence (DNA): TGTGCCAGTAGTATCAGGGTCCTTAACACCGGGGAGCTGTTTTTT. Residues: CASSIRVLNTGELFF.

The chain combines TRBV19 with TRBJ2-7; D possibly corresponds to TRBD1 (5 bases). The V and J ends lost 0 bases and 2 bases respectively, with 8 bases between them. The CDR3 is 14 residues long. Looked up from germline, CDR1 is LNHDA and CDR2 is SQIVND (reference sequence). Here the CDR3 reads CASSIDTGPYEQYF. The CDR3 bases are TGTGCCAGTAGTATAGATACAGGTCCCTACGAGCAGTACTTC.

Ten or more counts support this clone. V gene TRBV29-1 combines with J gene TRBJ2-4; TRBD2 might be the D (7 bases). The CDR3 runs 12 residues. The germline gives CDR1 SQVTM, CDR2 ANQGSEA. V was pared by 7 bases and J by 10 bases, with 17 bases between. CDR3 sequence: CSGQTRGGIQYF. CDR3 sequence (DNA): TGCAGCGGCCAGACAAGGGGGGGGATTCAGTACTTC.

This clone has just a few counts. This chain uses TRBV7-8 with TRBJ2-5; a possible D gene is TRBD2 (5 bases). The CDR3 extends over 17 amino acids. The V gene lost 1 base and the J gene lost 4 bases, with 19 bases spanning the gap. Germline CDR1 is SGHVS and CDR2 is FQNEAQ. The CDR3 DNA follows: TGTGCCAGCAGCTTAGTCGTGGCCGGAGGTTCGGGAGAGACCCAGTACTTC. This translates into CASSLVVAGGSGETQYF.

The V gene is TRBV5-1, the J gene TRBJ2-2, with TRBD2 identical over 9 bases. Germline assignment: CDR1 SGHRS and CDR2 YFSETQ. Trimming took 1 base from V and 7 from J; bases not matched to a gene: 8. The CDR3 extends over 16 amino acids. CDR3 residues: CASSLTEVAGVGELFF. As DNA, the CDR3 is TGCGCCAGCAGCTTGACCGAGGTAGCGGGAGTCGGGGAGCTGTTTTTT.

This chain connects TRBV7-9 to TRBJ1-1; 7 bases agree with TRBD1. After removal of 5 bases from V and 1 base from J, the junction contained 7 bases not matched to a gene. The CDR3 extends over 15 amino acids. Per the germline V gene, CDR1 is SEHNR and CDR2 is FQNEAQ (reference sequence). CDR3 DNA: TGTGCCAGCAGCACTAGGGACAGACCGAACACTGAAGCTTTCTTT. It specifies CASSTRDRPNTEAFF. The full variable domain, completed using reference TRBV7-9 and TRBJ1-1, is DTGVSQNPRHKITKRGQNVTFRCDPISEHNRLYWYRQTLGQGPEFLTYFQNEAQLEKSRLLSDRFSAERPKGSFSTLEIQRTEQGDSAMYLCASSTRDRPNTEAFFGQGTRLTVV.

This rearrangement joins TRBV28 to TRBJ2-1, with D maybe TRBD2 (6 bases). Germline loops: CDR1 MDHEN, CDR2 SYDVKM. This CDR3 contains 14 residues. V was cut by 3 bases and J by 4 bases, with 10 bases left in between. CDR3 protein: CASSLLGGYNEQFF. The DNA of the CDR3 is TGTGCCAGCAGTTTGCTCGGGGGTTACAATGAGCAGTTCTTC.

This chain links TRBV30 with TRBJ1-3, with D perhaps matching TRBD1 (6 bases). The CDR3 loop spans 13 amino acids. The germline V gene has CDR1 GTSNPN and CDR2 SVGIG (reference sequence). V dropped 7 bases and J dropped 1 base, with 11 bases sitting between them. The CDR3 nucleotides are TGTGCCTCCACAGGGATTTCTGGAAACACCATATATTTT. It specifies CASTGISGNTIYF. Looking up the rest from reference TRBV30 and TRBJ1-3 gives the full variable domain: SQTIHQWPATLVQPVGSPLSLECTVEGTSNPNLYWYRQAAGRGLQLLFYSVGIGQISSEVPQNLSASRPQDRQFILSSKKLLLSDSGFYLCASTGISGNTIYFGEGSWLTVV.

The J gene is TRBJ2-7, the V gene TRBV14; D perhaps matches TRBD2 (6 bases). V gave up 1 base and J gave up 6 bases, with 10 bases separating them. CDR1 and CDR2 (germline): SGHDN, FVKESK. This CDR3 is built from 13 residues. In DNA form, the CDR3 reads TGTGCCAGCAGCCAAGGTCGGGGACTCGAGCAGTACTTC. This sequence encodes CASSQGRGLEQYF.

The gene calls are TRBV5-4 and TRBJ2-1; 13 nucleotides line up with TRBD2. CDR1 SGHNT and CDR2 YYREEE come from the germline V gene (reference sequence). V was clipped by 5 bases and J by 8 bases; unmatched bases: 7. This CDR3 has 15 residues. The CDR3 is CASSSRTSGSDEQFF. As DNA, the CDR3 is TGTGCCAGCAGTTCCAGGACTAGCGGGAGCGATGAGCAGTTCTTC.

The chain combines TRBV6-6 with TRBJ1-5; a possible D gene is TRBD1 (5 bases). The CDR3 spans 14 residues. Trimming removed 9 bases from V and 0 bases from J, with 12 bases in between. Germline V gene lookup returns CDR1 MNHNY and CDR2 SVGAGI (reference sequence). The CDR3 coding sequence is TGTGCCAGTGCGGGGGAGTATAGCAATCAGCCCCAGCATTTT. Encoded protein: CASAGEYSNQPQHF.

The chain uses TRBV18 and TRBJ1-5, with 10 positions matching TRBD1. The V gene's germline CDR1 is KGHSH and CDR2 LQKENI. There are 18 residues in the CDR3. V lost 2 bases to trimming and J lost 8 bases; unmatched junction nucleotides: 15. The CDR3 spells CASSPSAGTGVRSEPQHF. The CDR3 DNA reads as TGTGCCAGCTCACCATCAGCCGGGACAGGGGTTCGCAGTGAGCCCCAGCATTTT.